The present T cell receptor beta chain was sequenced within a study of cytomegalovirus exposure and HLA in healthy donors. Study-level background: Caucasian-associated ancestry cluster membership applied to around 80% of around 400 genotyped donors.

A word on this clone: The antigen remains unidentified.

Whole-study findings and limits: The study recorded 150 to 200 TCR beta chains that were cytomegalovirus-associated. Later analysis showed most CMV-associated TCR beta chains appearing HLA-restricted. Later analysis identified 16,951 TCR beta sequences associated with HLA alleles, using a false discovery rate threshold of 0.05.

The CDR3 totals 17 residues. V lost 2 bases to trimming and J lost 0 bases; unmatched junction nucleotides: 7. The germline V gene encodes CDR1 SEHNR and CDR2 FQNEAQ (reference sequence). 13 Jbeta primers and 60 Vbeta primers were used for the PCR. Sequencing was performed with immunoSEQ multiplex PCR; in TCRdb, only in-frame clones are kept and a portion is missing. Of 150,000 or so clones in the sample, approximately 84% are singletons; the top ten hold around 1.9%. The receptor comes from a woman aged 35 to 49 in good health and CMV-seronegative. The sequenced sample consisted of PBMCs. The genes are TRBV7-9 and TRBJ2-1, with 7 bases identical to TRBD2. This CDR3 is CASSLSLGGSSYNEQFF. CDR3 nucleotide sequence: TGTGCCAGCAGCTTAAGTCTGGGAGGGAGCTCCTACAATGAGCAGTTCTTC.